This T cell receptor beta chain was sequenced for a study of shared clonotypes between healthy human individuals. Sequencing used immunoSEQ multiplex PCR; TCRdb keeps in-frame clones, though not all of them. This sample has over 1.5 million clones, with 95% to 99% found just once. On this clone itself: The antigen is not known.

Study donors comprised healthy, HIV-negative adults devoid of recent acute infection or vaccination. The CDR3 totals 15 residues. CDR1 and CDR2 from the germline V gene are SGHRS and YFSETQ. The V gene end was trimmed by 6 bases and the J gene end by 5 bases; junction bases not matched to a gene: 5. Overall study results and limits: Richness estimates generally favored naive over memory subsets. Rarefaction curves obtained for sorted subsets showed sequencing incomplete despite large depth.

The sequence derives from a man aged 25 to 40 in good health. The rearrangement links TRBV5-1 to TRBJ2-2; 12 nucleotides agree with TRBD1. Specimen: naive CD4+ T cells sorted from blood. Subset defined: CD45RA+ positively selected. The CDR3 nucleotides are TGCGCCAGCAAGGGGACAGGGGGCTTAACCGGGGAGCTGTTTTTT. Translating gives CASKGTGGLTGELFF.